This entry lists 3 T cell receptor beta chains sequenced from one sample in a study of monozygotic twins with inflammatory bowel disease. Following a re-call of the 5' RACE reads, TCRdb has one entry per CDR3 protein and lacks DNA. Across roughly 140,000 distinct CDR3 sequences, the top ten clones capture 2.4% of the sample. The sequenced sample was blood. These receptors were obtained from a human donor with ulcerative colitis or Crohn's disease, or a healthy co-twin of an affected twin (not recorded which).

The CDR3 spells CSAYAGTVGYEQYF. This chain uses TRBV29-1 with TRBJ2-7; TCRdb outputs TRBD1, but without DNA this stays unchecked. The CDR3 is made up of 14 amino acids. Germline-derived CDR1 and CDR2 are SQVTM and ANQGSEA.

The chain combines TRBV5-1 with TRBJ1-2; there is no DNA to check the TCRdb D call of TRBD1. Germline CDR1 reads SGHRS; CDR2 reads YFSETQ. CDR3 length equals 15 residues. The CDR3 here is CASSSLRDRGNGYTF.

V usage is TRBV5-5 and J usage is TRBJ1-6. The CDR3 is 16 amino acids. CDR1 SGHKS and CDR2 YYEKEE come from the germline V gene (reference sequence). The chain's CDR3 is CASSLAMSYWMGTLHF. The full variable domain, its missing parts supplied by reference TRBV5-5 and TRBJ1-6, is DAGVTQSPTHLIKTRGQQVTLRCSPISGHKSVSWYQQVLGQGPQFIFQYYEKEERGRGNFPDRFSARQFPNYSSELNVNALLLGDSALYLCASSLAMSYWMGTLHFGNGTRLTVT.